This TCR beta chain originates from a study of regulatory T cells in long-lasting Graves disease (dated by TCRdb to the early 2020s). For the wider study: Patients with newly diagnosed Graves' disease had been on antithyroid drugs for under 3 months. Patients with persistent Graves' disease were compared with patients with newly diagnosed Graves' disease using TCR sequencing and RNA sequencing of peripheral blood. The study was conducted in China and was registered as a clinical trial. A total of roughly 35 samples underwent TCR sequencing: about 13 from persistent and about 20 from newly diagnosed Graves' disease patients.

Study-wide conclusions, independent of this receptor: Persistent Graves' disease patients showed lower TCR Shannon entropy and fewer highly expanded clones than newly diagnosed patients, suggesting clonal expansion. The authors acknowledged the small sample size as a limitation that may reduce accuracy. Because the primary lesion, thyroid tissue, could not be accessed, the study looked at peripheral blood alone. TRBV28, TRBJ1-2 and TRBJ2-5 were preferentially used in persistent disease, while TRBV20-1 and TRBJ2-1 were favored in newly diagnosed disease. Sequencing and analysis were limited to the TCR beta chain. Persistent patients shared more public clonotypes among themselves (around 2,500) than newly diagnosed patients did (approximately 900).

The time point label corresponds to: newly diagnosed GD, antithyroid drugs for less than 3 months. RNA was extracted from PBMCs in TRIzol for both TCR sequencing and RNA sequencing. Graves' disease was diagnosed according to American Thyroid Association guidelines. Recruitment of patients was carried out at an endocrinology department in Xi'an, China. Each patient gave approximately 10 milliliters of peripheral blood, collected in an EDTA anticoagulant tube. Ficoll Paque Plus density gradient separation was used to isolate PBMCs, and no further T cell sorting was done. An Agilent 2100 Bioanalyzer and agarose gel were used to check RNA quality, while a NanoDrop 2000 measured RNA concentration. This clonotype was seen only a few times. Its binding antigen is unknown. No much larger clone is present one base from it, and per-base qualities are unavailable. The library came from multiplex PCR. The instrument was an Illumina HiSeq 4000. iRepertoire HTBI primers and Arm-PCR amplification of CDR3 regions were used to construct TCR beta libraries. Gel purification was performed on PCR products prior to sequencing. As for the original processing: A total of under 80 TRBV and 14 TRBJ segments were identified across samples and were used for gene usage analysis of CDR3 amino acid clonotypes. COPE and FqMerger were used to merge the filtered high-quality paired reads into contigs. BLAST was used to align contigs to the IMGT TRBV, TRBD and TRBJ reference genes, and CDR3 was defined following IMGT. Any clonotype with a frequency above 0.1% was counted as a highly expanded clone. Shannon entropy was used to measure repertoire diversity, and the Gini coefficient was used to measure V-J evenness. A clonotype was considered public if more than one individual shared it. The raw public data were reprocessed by TCRdb itself: fastp quality trimming at Q25, MiXCR clonotype calling, in-frame beta chains only. Each CDR3 protein appears once, grouped with its most common genes and DNA. TCRdb's processing, not the authors' own work, is the source of the V and J calls. This sample lists about 360,000 distinct CDR3 sequences; around 15% were detected once. 20% of the sample is held by the ten biggest clonotypes.

The CDR3 runs 12 residues from the cysteine to the phenylalanine. CDR3 DNA is the only sequence kept; it has 36 bases, read in frame from the first base. The germline V gene (reference sequence) sets CDR1 to MNHEY and CDR2 to SMNVEV. Relative to germline, V is 6 bases shorter and J is 3 bases shorter, with 8 bases between their ends. This same sample was also taken into another study, of T cells in Graves' hyperthyroidism and ophthalmopathy. The second publication reports: Stable Graves' hyperthyroidism was defined as no progression to ophthalmopathy during 18 months of follow-up. Hyperthyroidism patients were newly diagnosed, with disease duration under 2 months, and aged 18 to 65 years. Any patient with an uncontrolled infection, another autoimmune disease, pregnancy or lactation was excluded. Clinical symptoms, serum thyroxine and TRAb, thyroid ultrasound, and orbital computed tomography formed the basis for the diagnoses. A first-round RT-PCR of the TCR CDR3 used the HTBI primer set with the Qiagen OneStep RT-PCR kit. Most expanded thyroid clonotypes (frequency above 0.001) were also detected in blood, suggesting blood repertoires may reflect thyroid immune responses. A model built on a 13 V-J signature distinguished ophthalmopathy from stable hyperthyroidism, reaching about 88% sensitivity and 81.08% specificity in cross-validation and 80%/75% in testing. In validation, the model predicted progression to ophthalmopathy a median of around 6.5 months before onset, with over 60% sensitivity and 72.22% specificity. To identify TCR V-J signatures that set the groups apart, the researchers used a discovery cohort of about a hundred patients, made up of 40 to 45 with Graves' ophthalmopathy and about 60 with stable Graves' hyperthyroidism. Prospective prediction of ophthalmopathy was tested in an independent validation cohort consisting of 18 hyperthyroidism patients and 17 patients who later progressed to ophthalmopathy. The 75 to 100 discovery patients were randomly split 7:3 into training and test sets. In about 6 Graves' hyperthyroidism patients, the study also compared T-cell repertoires from thyroid tissue with T-cell repertoires from blood. After sampling, hyperthyroidism patients received methimazole starting at 30 mg daily, and ophthalmopathy patients received high-dose intravenous methylprednisolone. Libraries were constructed in a second round of multiplex PCR, after which size selection and purification were performed. Sequencing of the libraries was done on an Illumina HiSeq2000 using paired-end 100 bp reads. SOAPnuke was used to process the raw data, removing reads that contained adapters or uncalled bases, had a mean Phred below 15, or lacked an exact match to the constant primer or identifier. COPE v1.2.5 was used to merge high-quality paired reads, and clonotypes were defined as unique nucleotide sequences. MiTCR v1.1 was used to align the clonotypes against IMGT TRBV, TRBD and TRBJ reference segments. Analysis was restricted to V-J combinations with a frequency above 0.0001, which covered about 99% of repertoires. The TCS score was defined as F50 (clonal expansion) divided by E x V (chaos), with BLOSUM62-based TCRdist calculated between CDR3 peptides within each V-J. Welch's t-statistics and random forest reduced some 510 V-J features to under 15, which were used in a naive Bayes classifier (R e1071). No statistical method was used to set the sample size in advance, and investigators knew the group allocation. The paper reports TCR Vbeta CDR3 sequencing of 140 or so peripheral blood samples: under 45 ophthalmopathy, 75 to 80 hyperthyroidism and 17 progressor patients.

This receptor was identified in a woman between 18 and 30 years old with Graves disease. Donor details come from another sample of the same person, matched by shared clones. Sequenced here: peripheral blood mononuclear cells (PBMCs), sampled at new diagnosis, from a patient treated with antithyroid drugs. The sequence joins TRBV27 to TRBJ1-2; the D gene cannot be resolved reliably. In nucleotide form, the sequence is TGTGCCAGCAGCTCCCAGTACTATGGCTACACCTTC. This encodes CASSSQYYGYTF.